Below, one TCR beta chain is given with its context. Its antigen remains unidentified. Likely a read error: the CDR3 ends without its conserved phenylalanine or tryptophan. The data belong to a study of CD8 T cells in ankylosing spondylitis. TCRdb passed the 5' RACE reads through MiXCR, listing each CDR3 protein once. Of hundreds of thousands of distinct CDR3 sequences listed, approximately 26% are singletons. Study-wide findings and caveats: One TCR beta motif, made up of several highly homologous variants, appeared characteristic of ankylosing spondylitis blood. Certain motif variants had earlier appeared in reactive arthritis synovial fluid and blood.

This CDR3 is built from 16 residues. The V segment lost 4 bases and the J segment 5 bases; nucleotides outside the gene matches: 10. CDR1 is LGHDT, CDR2 YNNKEL, per germline (reference sequence). This clonotype originated in a male donor with ankylosing spondylitis. The chain carries TRBV3-1 and TRBJ2-2; 7 positions match TRBD2. The sequencing input was blood, either unsorted or a sorted T cell fraction (not recorded which). The CDR3 region is CASSPSGGRGTGELFL. CDR3 DNA: TGTGCCAGCAGCCCGTCGGGAGGCCGAGGGACCGGGGAGCTGTTTCTT.